This T cell receptor (beta chain) appears in the sequencing data of a study of cytomegalovirus exposure and HLA in healthy donors. Study-wide points: Most subjects had HLA-A and HLA-B alleles reportedly predicted accurately by TCR beta sequences.

V dropped 5 bases and J dropped 4; count of bases not matched to a gene: 9. This CDR3 region has 15 residues. Looked up from germline, CDR1 is SGHRS and CDR2 is YFSETQ. Concerning this clone: The antigen is unknown.

PCR employed 60 Vbeta and 13 Jbeta primers. Repertoires were generated with immunoSEQ multiplex PCR, while TCRdb's copy carries only in-frame clones and drops some. The sample consists of more than 150,000 clones, over 80% of them appearing once. The V call is TRBV5-1, the J call TRBJ2-5; 9 bases agree with TRBD1. This TCR came from a man over 45 in good health and CMV-seronegative. The sample comprised PBMCs. Here the CDR3 DNA reads TGCGCCAGCAGGGGTCACAGGGGGCGCGTAGAGACCCAGTACTTC. It yields the protein CASRGHRGRVETQYF.